The rows below give T cell receptor beta chains drawn from one sample of a study of shared clonotypes between healthy human individuals. Clones were read by immunoSEQ multiplex PCR, and TCRdb kept only the in-frame ones, dropping some. The sample consists of over 400,000 clones, approximately 84% of them appearing once. Sequenced: PBMCs. The receptors shown here come from a woman in her thirties or forties in good health. Some clones in this sample may be carry-over from other donors' samples. Both conserved end residues are part of each CDR3. D genes are given only for firm matches. Where a row states a size, it is once, few, many or the class of an expanded clone; other rows omit it.

D	V	J	size	DNA	CDR3
-	TRBV7-3	TRBJ2-1	once	TGTGCCAGCGGGAGCCTCAATGACGGTGAGCAGTTCTTC	CASGSLNDGEQFF
-	TRBV19	TRBJ2-2	-	TGTGCCAGTAGTATACGTACTGGGTCAAACACCGGGGAGCTGTTTTTT	CASSIRTGSNTGELFF
TRBD2	TRBV5-4	TRBJ2-1	-	TGTGCCAGCAGGCCGGGACTAGTGACTTACAATGAGCAGTTCTTC	CASRPGLVTYNEQFF
-	TRBV27	TRBJ1-5	-	TGTGCCAGCGGACGAGGGCCCCAGCATTTT	CASGRGPQHF
TRBD1	TRBV4-2	TRBJ1-4	-	TGTGCCAGCAGCCTCGACAGGGGAGAAGAAAAACTGTTTTTT	CASSLDRGEEKLFF
TRBD1	TRBV2	TRBJ1-2	-	TGTGCCAGCAGGGAGGGGGCGGTGGATGGCTACACCTTC	CASREGAVDGYTF
-	TRBV4-1	TRBJ1-4	-	TGCGCCAGCAGCCGTATCACAGGCCCCGCAACTAATGAAAAACTGTTTTTT	CASSRITGPATNEKLFF
-	TRBV27	TRBJ1-1	few	TGTGCCAGCAGTCGGCAAAGGAACACTGAAGCTTTCTTT	CASSRQRNTEAFF
-	TRBV5-4	TRBJ2-7	-	TGTGCCAGCAGCTCAACCGGCTGGACTACCGGGTACGAGCAGTACTTC	CASSSTGWTTGYEQYF
-	TRBV6-1	TRBJ1-5	-	TGTGCCAGCGGGGCGGGGTCCGATCAGCCCCAGCATTTT	CASGAGSDQPQHF
-	TRBV28	TRBJ2-1	once	TGTGCCAGCAGTCCACTCGGGGGACGGATCTACAATGAGCAGTTCTTC	CASSPLGGRIYNEQFF
-	TRBV7-9	TRBJ2-5	-	TGTGCCAGCAGCTTAGTAGGGAGAGAGGTGGGAGAGACCCAGTACTTC	CASSLVGREVGETQYF
-	TRBV6-1	TRBJ1-2	-	TGTGCCAGCAGTGAAGCCGGCCTCCCAGCTAACTATGGCTACACCTTC	CASSEAGLPANYGYTF
TRBD2	TRBV4-2	TRBJ2-7	-	TGTGCCAGCAGCCAAGGGCCGGGACTAGACTACGAGCAGTACTTC	CASSQGPGLDYEQYF
TRBD1	TRBV27	TRBJ2-7	-	TGTGCCAGCAGCCTCCGGAGGGGACAGGGGGGCGAGCAGTACTTC	CASSLRRGQGGEQYF
TRBD1	TRBV7-8	TRBJ2-7	-	TGTGCCAGCAGCTTTGGACAGGGTGACTTCTCCTACGAGCAGTACTTC	CASSFGQGDFSYEQYF
-	TRBV7-9	TRBJ1-1	-	TGTGCCAGCAGCCCCTCAGGGGTTACTGAAGCTTTCTTT	CASSPSGVTEAFF
TRBD1	TRBV5-1	TRBJ2-1	many	TGCGCCAGCAGCTCGGGGACAGGGCGTATGTTTGAGCAGTTCTTC	CASSSGTGRMFEQFF
TRBD2	TRBV28	TRBJ2-7	-	TGTGCCAGCAGTATTAGCGGGATCGCTCCCTACGAGCGGCACTTC	CASSISGIAPYERHF
-	TRBV18	TRBJ2-2	once	TGTGCCAGCTCACCACGAAGTGAGGGCACCGGGGAGCTGTTTTTT	CASSPRSEGTGELFF
-	TRBV6-6	TRBJ2-7	-	TGTGCCAGCAGTCCTGGTTCCACCTACGAGCAGTACTTC	CASSPGSTYEQYF
-	TRBV9	TRBJ1-1	few	TGTGCCAGCAGCCCTGGCGGCCCTTGGGACACTGAAGCTTTCTTT	CASSPGGPWDTEAFF
-	TRBV19	TRBJ2-1	once	TGTGCCAGTAGTATTGCTTTGAGCTACAATGAGCAGTTCTTC	CASSIALSYNEQFF
-	TRBV5-1	TRBJ1-1	-	TGCGCCAGCAGCTTGAGGCAGGGTCGGGACACTGAAGCTTTCTTT	CASSLRQGRDTEAFF
-	TRBV6-6	TRBJ1-2	-	TGTGCCAGCAGTTACGAGTTTAGGGGGGCCTATGGCTACACCTTC	CASSYEFRGAYGYTF
-	TRBV7-8	TRBJ1-2	few	TGTGCCAGCAGCTTAGATCATAACTATGGCTACACCTTC	CASSLDHNYGYTF
TRBD1	TRBV10-3	TRBJ2-7	-	TGTGCCACCGGGACAGGGGGTATCGACGAGCAGTACTTC	CATGTGGIDEQYF
-	TRBV19	TRBJ1-4	-	TGTGCCAGTAGTCTCGGATACGGGGAAAAACTGTTTTTT	CASSLGYGEKLFF
TRBD1	TRBV15	TRBJ2-1	-	TGTGCCACCAGCCTTACCGACAGGGGATCGTGGAATGAGCAGTTCTTC	CATSLTDRGSWNEQFF
TRBD1	TRBV6-6	TRBJ2-7	few	TGTGCCAGCAGTACGCAAGGACAGGAGCACGCCTACGAGCAGTACTTC	CASSTQGQEHAYEQYF
-	TRBV27	TRBJ1-4	once	TGTGCCAGCAGTCAGGACCCTGAGGGGGGCAATGAAAAACTGTTTTTT	CASSQDPEGGNEKLFF
-	TRBV11-2	TRBJ1-2	-	TGTGCCAGCAGCTCCCGGACTGCTCCGGGAGGCTACACCTTC	CASSSRTAPGGYTF
-	TRBV29-1	TRBJ1-2	-	TGCAGCGTTGAGACCTCGTATGATAACTATGGCTACACCTTC	CSVETSYDNYGYTF
-	TRBV5-5	TRBJ1-4	-	TGTGCCAGCAGCCAGGGTTCCCGAATAGAAAAACTGTTTTTT	CASSQGSRIEKLFF
-	TRBV10-3	TRBJ2-2	once	TGTGCCATCAGCCCTATCGGTCACCAGAACACCGGGGAGCTGTTTTTT	CAISPIGHQNTGELFF
TRBD2	TRBV4-1	TRBJ2-6	-	TGCGCCAGCAGCCAAAGACTAGCGGGAGCTTCTGGGAGTTTTTCTGGGGCCAACGTCCTGACTTTC	CASSQRLAGASGSFSGANVLTF
TRBD1	TRBV7-3	TRBJ2-3	once	TGTGCCAGCAGCTTAACCCCGACAGGGTTTAGAGCAGATACGCAGTATTTT	CASSLTPTGFRADTQYF
TRBD2	TRBV19	TRBJ2-1	-	TGTGCCAGTAGTATAGGAACTAGCGGGAGTTACAATGAGCAGTTCTTC	CASSIGTSGSYNEQFF
-	TRBV6-6	TRBJ1-1	-	TGTGCCAGCATCCACTCTGGGGATCCCTTGAACACTGAAGCTTTCTTT	CASIHSGDPLNTEAFF
-	TRBV5-1	TRBJ2-2	-	TGCGCCAGCAGCAAAGGACCGTCGAACACCGGGGAGCTGTTTTTT	CASSKGPSNTGELFF
-	TRBV28	TRBJ1-4	-	TGTGCCAGCAGTACAGGGTCGACTAATGAAAAACTGTTTTTT	CASSTGSTNEKLFF
-	TRBV6-5	TRBJ2-1	-	TGTGCCAGTACAAGGGGGGGTTCCTACAATGAGCAGTTCTTC	CASTRGGSYNEQFF